The T cell receptor beta chain under discussion was sequenced for a study of blood T cell repertoires in COVID-19. Study-level background: Researchers got acute and convalescent COVID-19 samples from the United States, Italy and Spain. PBMCs, B-cell-depleted T cells, or T cells provided the cDNA or gDNA that made up the material.

Study processing details: Reference gene primer amplification gave nucleated cell count estimates. Libraries were prepared by immunoSEQ multiplex PCR; TCRdb keeps only in-frame clonotypes and omits some of them. From that table come the V and J calls and clone size; the DNA was used to work out D and trimming. Of hundreds of thousands of clones listed, about 85% are singletons. The CDR3 is made up of 16 amino acids. CDR1 is LGHDT and CDR2 is YNNKEL in the germline V gene (reference sequence). V was pared by 2 bases and J by 2 bases, with 13 bases between. The genes are TRBV3-1 (or the pseudogene TRBV3-2) and TRBJ2-1, with D perhaps TRBD2 (7 bases). The clonotype comes from a woman younger than 35 with acute COVID-19. The sequenced material came from PBMCs or T cells enriched from blood (not recorded which). CDR3 residues: CASSQRGGPTYNEQFF. In DNA, the CDR3 is TGTGCCAGCAGCCAAAGGGGGGGGCCGACCTACAATGAGCAGTTCTTC.